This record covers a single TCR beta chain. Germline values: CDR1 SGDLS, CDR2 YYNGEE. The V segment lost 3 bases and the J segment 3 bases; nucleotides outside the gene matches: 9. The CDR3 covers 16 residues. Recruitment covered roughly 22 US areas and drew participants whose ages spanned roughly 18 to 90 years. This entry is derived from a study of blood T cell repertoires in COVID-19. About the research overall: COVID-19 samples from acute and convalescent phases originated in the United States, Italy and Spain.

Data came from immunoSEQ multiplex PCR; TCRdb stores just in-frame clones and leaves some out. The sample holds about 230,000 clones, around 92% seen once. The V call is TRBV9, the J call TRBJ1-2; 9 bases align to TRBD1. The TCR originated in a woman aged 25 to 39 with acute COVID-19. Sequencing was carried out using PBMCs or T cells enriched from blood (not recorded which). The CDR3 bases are TGTGCCAGCAGCGCAATTTCGGGACAGGGATACTATGGCTACACCTTC. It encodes CASSAISGQGYYGYTF.